This T cell receptor (beta chain) was sequenced for a study of cytomegalovirus exposure and HLA in healthy donors. PCR amplification relied on 60 Vbeta primers (plus 13 Jbeta primers). As originally analysed: A later analysis tallied about 80 million unique TCR beta chains, approximately 10 million of them shared. Repertoires were generated with immunoSEQ multiplex PCR, while TCRdb's copy carries only in-frame clones and drops some. From that table come the V and J calls and clone size; the DNA was used to work out D and trimming. This sample yields about 140,000 clones, of which roughly four fifths are seen a single time; roughly 1.6% belongs to the top ten. General study points: 150 to 200 TCR beta chains were listed as cytomegalovirus-associated.

After removal of 3 bases from V and 5 bases from J, the junction contained 8 bases not matched to a gene. From germline, CDR1 is MGHDK and CDR2 SYGVNS. The CDR3 extends over 15 amino acids. Concerning this clone itself: The antigen is unknown.

The chain joins TRBV25-1 to TRBJ1-1; 8 bases map to TRBD1. Specimen: PBMCs. This clonotype was obtained from a female donor in good health and CMV-seronegative. CDR3 nucleotides: TGTGCCAGCAGTGACTTCAGGGGGCTCGGTACTGAAGCTTTCTTT. Protein product: CASSDFRGLGTEAFF.